This T cell receptor (beta chain) is drawn from a study of OX40 agonist ivuxolimab in advanced cancers. About the study: Three patients got partial responses; one had hepatocellular carcinoma and two had cutaneous melanoma. Study results and caveats: The study found that CD8+ T cells averaged more expanded clones than CD4+. Low levels of normalized T-cell clonal expansion also appeared in some nonresponders.

Some clones are missing from TCRdb's copy, which holds only in-frame ones; the method was immunoSEQ multiplex PCR. This sample has 70,000 to 80,000 clones; roughly 81% occur once, and the top ten carry more than 4%. J lost 3 bases, V lost 2 bases, and 0 bases had no gene match. The CDR3 spans 14 residues. Germline CDR1 is MNHNY and CDR2 is SVGAGI (reference sequence). Of note for this clone: Its target is unknown.

The origin of this receptor is an adult with an advanced solid tumor such as melanoma, head and neck, liver or kidney cancer. The chain joins TRBV6-6 to TRBJ2-7, with 11 bases aligning to TRBD1. Sequences were derived from CD4+ or CD8+ T cells sorted from blood, sampled in a trial of the OX40 agonist ivuxolimab. The chain's CDR3 is CASSYGTGGYEQYF. CDR3 DNA: TGTGCCAGCAGTTACGGGACAGGGGGCTACGAGCAGTACTTC.